The 29 T cell receptor beta chains presented below share a single source sample, sequenced in a study of early T cells in non-severe SARS-CoV-2 infection. MiXCR, run by TCRdb on the 5' RACE reads, gives a single entry per CDR3 protein. This sample yields about 55,000 distinct CDR3 sequences, of which approximately 13% are seen a single time; 1.3% to 1.5% belongs to the top ten. Sequencing input: whole blood. The receptor source for this set is an adult who was a healthcare worker with PCR-confirmed SARS-CoV-2 infection or an uninfected control (not recorded which).

The genes are TRBV13 and TRBJ1-2; D remains ambiguous. V was shortened by 2 bases and J by 0 bases, with 13 bases between the two germline ends. The CDR3 totals 16 residues. The V gene's germline CDR1 is PRHDT and CDR2 FYEKMQ (reference sequence). CDR3 in amino acids: CASSLLVGLPNYGYTF. The DNA of the CDR3 is TGTGCCAGCAGCTTACTCGTGGGGTTACCTAACTATGGCTACACCTTC.

Only a few counts were recorded for this clonotype. This chain connects TRBV7-2 to TRBJ1-5, with D hard to call. Germline V gene sequence: CDR1 SGHTA, CDR2 FQGNSA. This CDR3 is 13 amino acids long. Between the trimmed V and J ends, which lost 3 bases and 3 bases, there was a span of 6 bases. The CDR3 is CASSLRLNQPQHF. CDR3 bases: TGTGCCAGCAGCTTGCGGCTCAATCAGCCCCAGCATTTT.

This clonotype was detected only a few times. The chain recombines TRBV5-6 with TRBJ1-1; D gene uncertain. Germline-derived CDR1 and CDR2 are SGHDT and YYEEEE. The CDR3 runs to 13 residues. V was trimmed by 3 bases and J by 3 bases, leaving 9 bases between them. The chain's CDR3 is CASSWWVDTEAFF. The CDR3 nucleotides read TGTGCCAGCAGCTGGTGGGTGGACACTGAAGCTTTCTTT.

This clonotype was detected a few times. V is TRBV27 and J is TRBJ2-7, with TRBD1 matching 9 bases. The CDR3 runs to 17 residues. Looked up from germline, CDR1 is MNHEY and CDR2 is SMNVEV (reference sequence). After removal of 5 bases from V and 0 bases from J, the junction contained 11 bases not matched to a gene. DNA for the CDR3: TGTGCCAGCAGTCCAGGACAGGGGATAAAGGACTCCTACGAGCAGTACTTC. Translation gives CASSPGQGIKDSYEQYF.

This chain uses TRBV29-1 with TRBJ1-4; 9 positions agree with TRBD1. The CDR3 is 12 residues long. The germline gives CDR1 SQVTM, CDR2 ANQGSEA. The CDR3: CCEGQGNEKLFF. For the CDR3, the DNA is TGCTGCGAGGGACAGGGTAATGAAAAACTGTTTTTT.

This clonotype is labeled medium-sized. V gene TRBV6-4 combines with J gene TRBJ2-1; D is perhaps TRBD2 (6 bases). This CDR3 has 13 residues. Trimming stripped 6 bases from V and 5 bases from J, with 11 bases between. CDR1 is MRHNA and CDR2 is SNTAGT in the germline V gene. CDR3 region: CASSPSSDNEQFF. The DNA of the CDR3 is TGTGCCAGCAGCCCTTCTAGCGACAATGAGCAGTTCTTC.

This clonotype has at least ten counts. The chain recombines TRBV6-5 with TRBJ2-1; TRBD2 agrees at 7 bases. CDR1 and CDR2 from the germline V gene are MNHEY and SVGAGI. The CDR3 contains 15 residues. The V segment lost 6 bases and the J segment 8 bases; nucleotides outside the gene matches: 13. The CDR3 DNA reads TGTGCCAGCAGGGCCCGTGGGGGGGGAACCCATGAGCAGTTCTTC. Amino acid sequence: CASRARGGGTHEQFF.

A few counts support this clonotype. The rearrangement links TRBV7-6 to TRBJ2-3, with D uncertain. V was trimmed by 2 bases and J by 3 bases, leaving 9 bases between them. Germline CDR1 SGHVS, CDR2 FNYEAQ. The CDR3 totals 14 residues. The CDR3 sequence is CASSLTRKTDTQYF. CDR3 coding DNA: TGTGCCAGCAGCTTAACTCGGAAGACAGATACGCAGTATTTT.

The chain's CDR3 is CACGWNEQYF. CDR3 nucleotides: TGTGCCTGCGGGTGGAACGAGCAGTACTTC. This chain uses TRBV30 with TRBJ2-7; D gene ambiguous. The V end was cut by 6 bases, the J end by 5 bases, with 8 bases between. This CDR3 spans 10 amino acids. Per germline, CDR1 GTSNPN and CDR2 SVGIG (reference sequence).

This clonotype was picked up a small number of times. The chain is built from TRBV7-2 and TRBJ2-1, with 13 positions matching TRBD2. The V segment lost 7 bases and the J segment 8 bases; nucleotides outside the gene matches: 14. The CDR3 spans 17 residues. Germline assignment: CDR1 SGHTA and CDR2 FQGNSA. The CDR3 nucleotides are TGTGCCAGCAAGTTACACCCAACTAGCGGGGGGGCAGATGAGCAGTTCTTC. It encodes CASKLHPTSGGADEQFF.

The table lists this clonotype with a few counts. The V and J genes are TRBV5-3 and TRBJ2-3; 10 bases line up with TRBD1. TRBV5-3 is classed as an ORF, of uncertain function. CDR3 length: 14 amino acids. V shed 6 bases and J 6 bases; nucleotides not matched to a gene: 7. CDR3 DNA sequence: TGTGCCAGAATCCCGACAGGGGGCTTGGATACGCAGTATTTT. This sequence encodes CARIPTGGLDTQYF.

V gene TRBV5-6 combines with J gene TRBJ1-5, with a weak D call TRBD1 (5 bases). Deletions cut 1 base from V and 4 bases from J, with 15 bases between. The germline gives CDR1 SGHDT, CDR2 YYEEEE. The CDR3 is 16 amino acids. The CDR3 loop is CASSLRGSEPNQPQHF. The DNA for the CDR3 is TGTGCCAGCAGCTTGAGGGGATCCGAACCGAATCAGCCCCAGCATTTT.

This clonotype was found many times. The chain uses TRBV12-5 and TRBJ2-7, with 8 bases that match TRBD1. Losses at the gene ends were 0 bases for V and 2 bases for J; bases not matched to a gene: 6. From germline, CDR1 is LGHNT and CDR2 FRNRAP. This CDR3 is built from 16 residues. The CDR3 DNA reads TGTGCTAGTGGTTTGGTACGCGGGACAGGAGCCTACGAGCAGTACTTC. Translating it yields CASGLVRGTGAYEQYF.

This clonotype occurred many times. The chain links TRBV7-6 to TRBJ2-2; 10 nucleotides match TRBD2. J gave up 0 bases and V 5 bases, and 15 bases lay outside the gene matches. The V gene's germline CDR1 is SGHVS and CDR2 FNYEAQ. This CDR3 is built from 20 residues. CDR3 bases: TGTGCCAGCAGCCCATACCCAACCGGTGGACTAGCGGCGAACACCGGGGAGCTGTTTTTT. It encodes CASSPYPTGGLAANTGELFF.

This clonotype was found many times. This chain links TRBV11-2 with TRBJ2-5; 10 positions match TRBD2. CDR1 SGHAT and CDR2 FQNNGV come from the germline V gene. CDR3 length equals 16 residues. With V trimmed by 5 bases and J by 1 base, 7 bases remained unmatched. The CDR3 DNA reads TGTGCCAGCAGCCAGGGACTAGCGCTACTCCAAGAGACCCAGTACTTC. It is translated as CASSQGLALLQETQYF. Full variable domain (missing parts from reference TRBV11-2 and TRBJ2-5): EAGVAQSPRYKIIEKRQSVAFWCNPISGHATLYWYQQILGQGPKLLIQFQNNGVVDDSQLPKDRFSAERLKGVDSTLKIQPAKLEDSAVYLCASSQGLALLQETQYFGPGTRLLVL.

The sample holds many counts of this clonotype. The V and J genes are TRBV20-1 and TRBJ2-5; 10 bases are a match to TRBD2. The V gene end was trimmed by 2 bases and the J gene end by 2 bases; junction bases not matched to a gene: 8. CDR1 is DFQATT and CDR2 is SNEGSKA in the germline V gene (reference sequence). The CDR3 extends over 16 amino acids. CDR3 nucleotides: TGCAGTGCTAGAAGGGACCTAGCGGGGGATCAAGAGACCCAGTACTTC. It translates to CSARRDLAGDQETQYF.

This chain connects TRBV29-1 to TRBJ1-1, with D possibly TRBD1 on 6 matching bases. This CDR3 spans 14 amino acids. V lost 6 bases to trimming and J lost 1 base, with 15 bases between them. The germline CDR1 and CDR2 sequences are SQVTM and ANQGSEA. This CDR3 reads CSVLGAGRNTEAFF. The CDR3 DNA reads TGCAGCGTCCTGGGGGCAGGTCGGAACACTGAAGCTTTCTTT.

The V and J genes are TRBV12-3 or TRBV12-4 and TRBJ2-1; TRBD2 matches at 10 bases. Trimming took 4 bases from V and 8 from J; bases not matched to a gene: 8. CDR3 length equals 15 residues. As DNA, the CDR3 is TGTGCCAGCAGTTCACCAGCGGGGGGGCCGGATGAGCAGTTCTTC. Translation: CASSSPAGGPDEQFF.

This clonotype was detected many times. This chain connects TRBV29-1 to TRBJ1-2; D is perhaps TRBD1 (6 bases). The V gene's germline CDR1 is SQVTM and CDR2 ANQGSEA. The V gene lost 8 bases and the J gene lost 1 base, with 14 bases spanning the gap. The CDR3 has 13 residues. The DNA of the CDR3 is TGCAGCTCCCGGGACACGCGTAACTATGGCTACACCTTC. Encoded protein: CSSRDTRNYGYTF.

This chain joins TRBV29-1 and TRBJ2-7; 9 bases match TRBD1. There are 12 residues in the CDR3. Germline lookup yields CDR1 SQVTM and CDR2 ANQGSEA. After removal of 6 bases from V and 3 bases from J, the junction contained 3 bases not matched to a gene. DNA for the CDR3: TGCAGCGTACGGACAGGGGTCTACGAGCAGTACTTC. Protein: CSVRTGVYEQYF.

This clonotype was counted many times. The chain links TRBV7-2 to TRBJ1-1; no clear D gene. This CDR3 is 13 amino acids long. The V end lost 1 base, the J end lost 0 bases, and 3 bases lay between the germline ends. Germline-derived CDR1 and CDR2 are SGHTA and FQGNSA. CDR3 DNA sequence: TGTGCCAGCAGCTTAGAGGTGAACACTGAAGCTTTCTTT. Encoded protein: CASSLEVNTEAFF. Variable domain in full (rest from reference TRBV7-2 and TRBJ1-1): GAGVSQSPSNKVTEKGKDVELRCDPISGHTALYWYRQSLGQGLEFLIYFQGNSAPDKSGLPSDRFSAERTGGSVSTLTIQRTQQEDSAVYLCASSLEVNTEAFFGQGTRLTVV.

V and J are TRBV28 and TRBJ1-4; D not certain. CDR3 length: 13 residues. Trimming cost V 1 base and J 17 bases, with 17 bases left between them. Germline V gene lookup returns CDR1 MDHEN and CDR2 SYDVKM. The chain's CDR3 is CASSLFKPYRLFF. CDR3 nucleotide sequence: TGTGCCAGCAGTTTATTTAAGCCGTATAGACTTTTTTTT.

The gene calls are TRBV11-2 and TRBJ2-5; D call uncertain. This CDR3 spans 16 amino acids. V lost 5 bases to trimming and J lost 2 bases, with 18 bases between them. Germline CDR1 and CDR2: SGHAT and FQNNGV. CDR3 residues: CASSRPYGNPQETQYF. The CDR3, as DNA: TGTGCCAGCAGCAGACCGTATGGGAACCCACAAGAGACCCAGTACTTC.

This clonotype appeared many times. V usage is TRBV29-1 and J usage is TRBJ2-5; 9 nucleotides align to TRBD2. Looked up from germline, CDR1 is SQVTM and CDR2 is ANQGSEA. The CDR3 loop spans 12 amino acids. Trimming took 3 bases from V and 7 from J; bases not matched to a gene: 3. This CDR3 reads CSVEVSGGTQYF. The DNA for the CDR3 is TGCAGCGTTGAGGTTAGCGGGGGGACCCAGTACTTC.

The chain is built from TRBV10-3 and TRBJ2-5; 9 bases fit TRBD2. The CDR3 has 14 amino acids. The germline V gene has CDR1 ENHRY and CDR2 SYGVKD. V was clipped by 3 bases and J by 3 bases; unmatched bases: 2. This CDR3 reads CAISEAGGKETQYF. For the CDR3, the DNA is TGTGCCATCAGTGAAGCGGGGGGTAAAGAGACCCAGTACTTC.

V usage is TRBV20-1 and J usage is TRBJ2-1; tentatively, D is TRBD1 or TRBD2 (5 bases each). CDR3 length: 15 residues. Germline assignment: CDR1 DFQATT and CDR2 SNEGSKA (reference sequence). Trimming cost V 1 base and J 4 bases, with 14 bases left between them. The CDR3 nucleotides read TGCAGTGCTAGAGTACATGGTGGGGGATACAATGAGCAGTTCTTC. Residues: CSARVHGGGYNEQFF.

This clonotype was counted many times. The chain links TRBV5-1 to TRBJ2-1, with 9 positions matching TRBD2. The CDR3 spans 16 residues. Germline CDR1 and CDR2: SGHRS and YFSETQ. Losses at the gene ends were 0 bases for V and 7 bases for J; bases not matched to a gene: 8. Here the CDR3 reads CASSLVAGLASNEQFF. The CDR3 DNA follows: TGCGCCAGCAGCTTGGTAGCCGGACTAGCGTCGAATGAGCAGTTCTTC.

The CDR3: CASSLEQGSNQPQHF. As DNA, the CDR3 is TGTGCCAGCAGCTTAGAACAGGGTAGCAATCAGCCCCAGCATTTT. This chain uses TRBV7-2 with TRBJ1-5; weak D call: TRBD1 (6 bases). Germline V gene sequence: CDR1 SGHTA, CDR2 FQGNSA. The V and J ends lost 1 base and 0 bases respectively, with 7 bases between them. The CDR3 consists of 15 residues.

The chain couples TRBV5-1 to TRBJ2-3; the D gene is possibly TRBD1 (5 bases). Trimming took 4 bases from V and 1 from J, leaving 19 bases between them. CDR1 is SGHRS, CDR2 YFSETQ, per germline. This CDR3 comprises 17 residues. The DNA of the CDR3 is TGCGCCAGCAGCGGCGGAGTCAGGGTGGCGGGCACAGATACGCAGTATTTT. Protein: CASSGGVRVAGTDTQYF.